This TCR beta chain stems from a study of T cells after yellow fever vaccination. Findings and caveats of the study: In FACS-sorted repertoires, abundant clonotypes from the bulk population could appear as contaminants. The study re-detected most primary-vaccination clones after the booster (approximately 96% CD4, approximately 87% CD8).

Germline lookup yields CDR1 MNHEY and CDR2 SMNVEV (reference sequence). The CDR3 runs 13 residues. V was cut by 3 bases and J by 5 bases, with 10 bases left in between. Generation of TCR cDNA used 5'RACE template switching (which added a universal primer site and UMIs). Using its own MiXCR run on the 5' RACE reads, TCRdb lists one record per CDR3 protein. The table lists 150,000 to 200,000 distinct CDR3 sequences, 9.3% of them singletons. As regards this clonotype: No antigen is known for it.

The TCR was taken from a man aged 18 to 30 who received the YFV17D yellow fever vaccine. The starting material was CD8+ T cells sorted from PBMCs, obtained 45 days after the yellow fever booster vaccination. This chain joins TRBV27 and TRBJ1-1; D remains ambiguous. CDR3 amino acids: CASSLSRRTEAFF. CDR3 DNA: TGTGCCAGCAGTTTGTCGAGGAGGACTGAAGCTTTCTTT.